Listed here are 27 T cell receptor beta chains from one sample, sequenced in a study of T-cell reconstitution after alpha-beta-depleted transplantation in children. Construction of the TCRbeta library involved unique molecular identifiers. One entry per CDR3 protein, called by TCRdb with MiXCR from the PCR reads. The table lists over 550,000 distinct CDR3 sequences, more than 9% of them singletons. Here the sequenced sample was PBMCs from the stem cell graft donor, taken from the stem cell graft. These receptors originate from a human donor who donated a stem cell graft to a child with acute myeloid leukemia.

This clonotype was detected ten times or more. Written as DNA, the CDR3 is TGCAGTGCTAGCGGCGGGAGTTCGGATACGCAGTATTTT. It specifies CSASGGSSDTQYF. V gene TRBV20-1 combines with J gene TRBJ2-3; the match to TRBD2 covers 7 bases. The CDR3 spans 13 residues. Germline CDR1 reads DFQATT; CDR2 reads SNEGSKA (reference sequence). V was pared by 3 bases and J by 6 bases, with 6 bases of the junction left unmatched.

Points on this clonotype: This CDR3 is missing its conserved last phenylalanine or tryptophan, likely due to a read error. V gene TRBV9 combines with J gene TRBJ1-1; the D gene is possibly TRBD1 (6 bases). The CDR3 length is 14 residues. With 4 bases removed from V and 11 bases from J, the gap between germline ends came to 21 bases. Germline V gives CDR1 SGDLS, CDR2 YYNGEE. The CDR3 here is CASSPVMGARLAFC. As DNA, the CDR3 is TGTGCCAGCAGCCCAGTCATGGGGGCGAGATTGGCTTTCTGT.

The J gene is TRBJ2-3, the V gene TRBV7-2, with 8 bases fitting TRBD1. With 1 base clipped from V and 6 bases from J, the junction kept 6 bases outside the gene matches. CDR1 SGHTA and CDR2 FQGNSA come from the germline V gene. This CDR3 has 15 amino acids. The CDR3 region has the DNA TGTGCCAGCAGCTTAGGAGCAGGGGGCAAGGATACGCAGTATTTT. As protein: CASSLGAGGKDTQYF.

This clonotype has more than one count but fewer than ten. This chain uses TRBV3-1 with TRBJ2-1; no definite D call. The V gene lost 0 bases and the J gene lost 4 bases, with 13 bases spanning the gap. Germline values: CDR1 LGHDT, CDR2 YNNKEL (reference sequence). The CDR3 is made up of 16 amino acids. CDR3 nucleotides: TGTGCCAGCAGCCAAGAGGTGGGAAAGCCATACAATGAGCAGTTCTTC. The encoded protein is CASSQEVGKPYNEQFF.

This clonotype was recorded once. The genes are TRBV2 and TRBJ2-7; 12 bases map to TRBD1. Trimming cost V 4 bases and J 5 bases; bases outside gene matches: 6. From germline, CDR1 is SNHLY and CDR2 FYNNEI. CDR3 length: 15 amino acids. CDR3: CASSARRDRGHEQYF. In DNA form, the CDR3 reads TGTGCCAGCAGTGCCCGACGGGACAGGGGGCACGAGCAGTACTTC.

This chain links TRBV20-1 with TRBJ2-7; 9 bases are a match to TRBD2. The ends lost 8 bases at V and 3 bases at J; junction bases unmatched: 5. The germline V gene has CDR1 DFQATT and CDR2 SNEGSKA (reference sequence). The CDR3 has 12 amino acids. The CDR3 DNA is TGCAGTTGCGGGACTAGCATCTACGAGCAGTACTTC. Translation: CSCGTSIYEQYF.

This clonotype has at least ten counts. The V and J genes are TRBV18 and TRBJ2-7; D is undetermined. CDR1 is KGHSH and CDR2 is LQKENI in the germline V gene. V was pared by 3 bases and J by 4 bases, with 7 bases between. The CDR3 extends over 12 amino acids. CDR3 loop: CASSPRPYEQYF. In DNA form, the CDR3 reads TGTGCCAGCTCACCTAGACCATACGAGCAGTACTTC.

In this sample, this clonotype turned up a few times. V usage is TRBV7-2 and J usage is TRBJ2-1; D might be TRBD1 or TRBD2, each matching 5 bases. Germline values: CDR1 SGHTA, CDR2 FQGNSA. Trimming cost V 7 bases and J 9 bases, with 22 bases left between them. The CDR3 sequence is 15 residues long. CDR3 region: CASNPPGTLRVEQFF. In DNA, the CDR3 is TGTGCCAGCAACCCTCCGGGGACCCTCAGGGTTGAGCAGTTCTTC.

The V call is TRBV6-1, the J call TRBJ2-7; 12 bases line up with TRBD2. Germline V gives CDR1 MNHNS, CDR2 SASEGT. The CDR3 sequence is 15 residues long. Trimming took 5 bases from V and 6 from J; bases not matched to a gene: 8. The CDR3 DNA is TGTGCCAGCAGTAGGACTAGCGGGATACCAGGCGAGCAGTACTTC. It is translated as CASSRTSGIPGEQYF.

This clonotype was detected many times. The J gene is TRBJ2-7, the V gene TRBV5-6; D might be TRBD2 (6 bases). The CDR3 length is 16 residues. Germline CDR1 reads SGHDT; CDR2 reads YYEEEE. V was clipped by 0 bases and J by 4 bases, with 17 bases between them. The CDR3 bases are TGTGCCAGCAGCTTGGGGGTAGCGGTACCAATTTACGAGCAGTACTTC. It yields the protein CASSLGVAVPIYEQYF.

This clonotype was observed a handful of times. The J gene is TRBJ2-7, the V gene TRBV30; 11 nucleotides align to TRBD1. The CDR3 consists of 14 residues. After removal of 1 base from V and 3 bases from J, the junction contained 2 bases not matched to a gene. Germline V CDR1 and CDR2: GTSNPN, SVGIG (reference sequence). CDR3: CAWSEGTGGYEQYF. The DNA for the CDR3 is TGTGCCTGGAGTGAGGGGACAGGGGGCTACGAGCAGTACTTC.

In this sample, this clonotype turned up a few times. The V call is TRBV6-4, the J call TRBJ2-1; D is perhaps TRBD1 (5 bases). Germline V gives CDR1 MRHNA, CDR2 SNTAGT. This CDR3 has 15 residues. V lost 4 bases and J 10 bases, leaving 20 bases between the germline ends. DNA for the CDR3: TGTGCCAGCAGTGTTTCCGGGCTAGGGGCCCGAGAGCAGTTCTTC. This translates into CASSVSGLGAREQFF.

This chain joins TRBV12-3 or TRBV12-4 and TRBJ1-5; D unclear. Trimming stripped 8 bases from V and 3 bases from J, with 14 bases between. CDR3 length: 14 residues. CDR3 sequence reads: CASGPYGSNQPQHF. As DNA, the CDR3 is TGTGCCAGCGGGCCTTATGGCTCCAATCAGCCCCAGCATTTT.

There are a few counts of this clonotype. This sequence joins TRBV30 and TRBJ2-5; 11 bases are shared with TRBD2. Germline assignment: CDR1 GTSNPN and CDR2 SVGIG (reference sequence). The junction had 7 bases not matched to a gene; V was cut back by 2 bases and J by 5 bases. This CDR3 comprises 15 residues. This CDR3 reads CAWSSGLAGGETQYF. The CDR3, as DNA: TGTGCCTGGAGTTCGGGGCTAGCGGGAGGTGAGACCCAGTACTTC.

The rearrangement links TRBV12-3 or TRBV12-4 to TRBJ2-2; possibly TRBD2 for D (7 bases). Trimming stripped 3 bases from V and 10 bases from J, with 12 bases between. The CDR3 sequence is 13 residues long. This chain's CDR3 is CASSLSGGQELFF. For the CDR3, the DNA is TGTGCCAGCAGTTTGTCGGGGGGCCAGGAGCTGTTTTTT.

The chain combines TRBV6-2 or TRBV6-3 with TRBJ2-1; 7 nucleotides match TRBD2. The CDR3 extends over 17 amino acids. CDR1 and CDR2 (germline): MNHEY, SVGEGT. Unmatched junction bases numbered 19, after V lost 8 bases and J lost 6 bases. This CDR3 reads CASLQEKRDLPTNEQFF. The CDR3, as DNA: TGTGCCAGCCTCCAAGAAAAGCGGGACCTTCCTACCAATGAGCAGTTCTTC.

This clonotype was recorded many times. V is TRBV25-1 and J is TRBJ2-2; D call uncertain. Germline CDR1 reads MGHDK; CDR2 reads SYGVNS. This CDR3 comprises 14 residues. V was shortened by 6 bases and J by 8 bases, with 16 bases between the two germline ends. The CDR3 protein is CASRLLGGTGELFF. The CDR3 DNA reads TGTGCCAGCAGGCTATTGGGTGGTACTGGGGAGCTGTTTTTT.

This clonotype has just a few counts. V gene TRBV27 combines with J gene TRBJ2-7, with D perhaps given as TRBD1 or TRBD2 (6 bases each). V lost 6 bases to trimming and J lost 4 bases, with 13 bases between them. The CDR3 is made up of 13 amino acids. Germline V gene sequence: CDR1 MNHEY, CDR2 SMNVEV (reference sequence). The CDR3 bases are TGTGCCAGCAGAAAGGGGGGCGGTTACGAGCAGTACTTC. Residues: CASRKGGGYEQYF.

The rearrangement joins TRBV20-1 to TRBJ2-2, with a possible D match to TRBD1 (6 bases). The germline V gene encodes CDR1 DFQATT and CDR2 SNEGSKA (reference sequence). V lost 7 bases to trimming and J lost 1 base, with 10 bases between them. This CDR3 has 13 amino acids. This CDR3 reads CSGRQENTGELFF. DNA for the CDR3: TGCAGTGGGAGACAGGAGAACACCGGGGAGCTGTTTTTT.

This chain links TRBV20-1 with TRBJ2-1, with 9 bases fitting TRBD2. Germline CDR1 is DFQATT and CDR2 is SNEGSKA (reference sequence). Trimming took 3 bases from V and 7 from J; bases not matched to a gene: 13. The CDR3 has 16 residues. CDR3 sequence: CSASRLAGVPGNEQFF. CDR3 nucleotides: TGCAGTGCTAGTAGGTTAGCGGGAGTTCCAGGGAATGAGCAGTTCTTC.

V is TRBV2 and J is TRBJ2-7, with a tentative D call TRBD1 (6 bases). The germline gives CDR1 SNHLY, CDR2 FYNNEI. The CDR3 spans 16 residues. The V end was cut by 1 base, the J end by 2 bases, with 15 bases between. For the CDR3, the DNA is TGTGCCAGCAGTGAAGAAGTCGGGACACCAGCCTACGAGCAGTACTTC. Its protein is CASSEEVGTPAYEQYF.

There are many counts of this clonotype. The chain combines TRBV12-3 or TRBV12-4 with TRBJ2-7, with TRBD1 matching 7 bases. The ends lost 6 bases at V and 3 bases at J; junction bases unmatched: 14. The CDR3 sequence is 16 residues long. CDR3: CASRPGTAQVHYEQYF. The DNA for the CDR3 is TGTGCCAGCAGACCTGGGACAGCCCAGGTACACTACGAGCAGTACTTC.

This clonotype occurred a few times. The chain recombines TRBV28 with TRBJ1-2, with 8 positions matching TRBD1. The germline CDR1 and CDR2 sequences are MDHEN and SYDVKM. The length of the CDR3 is 18 residues. The V gene end was trimmed by 6 bases and the J gene end by 1 base; junction bases not matched to a gene: 16. The CDR3: CASRSLGGDRSGNYGYTF. In nucleotides, the CDR3 is TGTGCCAGCAGGTCCCTGGGCGGGGACAGGTCCGGTAACTATGGCTACACCTTC.

This sequence joins TRBV30 and TRBJ1-3; unclear D gene. V lost 2 bases and J 3 bases, leaving 11 bases between the germline ends. CDR1 and CDR2 (germline): GTSNPN, SVGIG (reference sequence). This CDR3 is 14 amino acids long. The CDR3 sequence is CAWSWLEDGNTIYF. The CDR3 region has the DNA TGTGCCTGGAGTTGGCTAGAGGATGGAAACACCATATATTTT.

This clonotype was counted only a few times. This chain links TRBV5-1 with TRBJ2-7; D is possibly TRBD1 or TRBD2 (5 bases each). V was cut by 7 bases and J by 4 bases, with 18 bases left in between. CDR1 SGHRS and CDR2 YFSETQ come from the germline V gene. This CDR3 region has 14 residues. Here the CDR3 DNA reads TGCGCCAGCCGAAACGGACTGGGACCTTACGAGCAGTACTTC. As protein: CASRNGLGPYEQYF. The full variable domain, with the rest looked up from reference TRBV5-1 and TRBJ2-7, is KAGVTQTPRYLIKTRGQQVTLSCSPISGHRSVSWYQQTPGQGLQFLFEYFSETQRNKGNFPGRFSGRQFSNSRSEMNVSTLELGDSALYLCASRNGLGPYEQYFGPGTRLTVT.

V is TRBV6-1 and J is TRBJ2-3; D unresolved. This CDR3 is built from 16 residues. Trimming cost V 3 bases and J 2 bases, with 15 bases left between them. Germline CDR1 reads MNHNS; CDR2 reads SASEGT. The CDR3 spells CASSEVPLSSTDTQYF. Here the CDR3 DNA reads TGTGCCAGCAGTGAGGTCCCACTTTCATCCACAGATACGCAGTATTTT.

This clonotype has a handful of counts. The chain recombines TRBV12-3 or TRBV12-4 with TRBJ2-2, with D maybe TRBD1 (5 bases). With 6 bases removed from V and 4 bases from J, the gap between germline ends came to 12 bases. The CDR3 spans 14 residues. In nucleotides, the CDR3 is TGTGCCAGCAGCCATCGACAGAGCACCGGGGAGCTGTTTTTT. It encodes CASSHRQSTGELFF.